These 23 T cell receptor beta chains were all obtained from the same sample, sequenced in a study of T cell clonality in common variable immunodeficiency. Study-level findings and limits: In common variable immunodeficiency, TCR beta chains reportedly carried fewer deletions and N-nucleotide insertions.

Their antigens are not known. Assay used: immunoSEQ multiplex PCR; TCRdb lists only in-frame clones, some missing. The sample was found to contain around 15,000 clones, and every one recurs. Material: peripheral blood mononuclear cells. These TCRs come from a human donor with common variable immunodeficiency.

By its share, this clone is medium-sized (0.01 to 0.1%). The read ends 3 residues early relative to the CDR3; the germline J gene fills the gap. The genes are TRBV24-1 and TRBJ1-4, with 9 bases lining up with TRBD1. Per germline, CDR1 KGHDR and CDR2 SFDVKD. Trimming cost V 4 bases and J 8 bases; bases outside gene matches: 7. This CDR3 is built from 15 residues. This chain's CDR3 is CATSDRDRDGEKLFF. The covered CDR3 bases are TGTGCCACCAGTGACCGGGACAGGGATGGGGAAAAA.

Incomplete CDR3 DNA: TGTGCCAGCAGACGAACGGCAGGCCAAGAGACC. It codes for CASRRTAGQET. In full, the CDR3 is CASRRTAGQETQYF. This sequence joins TRBV11-1 and TRBJ2-5, with D uncertain. Read data end 3 residues before the CDR3 end; the end is taken from the germline J gene. Germline V gene sequence: CDR1 SGHAT, CDR2 FQDESV (reference sequence). The CDR3 totals 14 residues. V lost 6 bases and J lost 1, with 12 bases in between.

A few counts support this clone. Read sequence stops 3 residues before the CDR3 end, and the germline J gene provides the missing end. This rearrangement joins TRBV7-9 to TRBJ1-3; perhaps TRBD1 as D (6 bases). Trimming left V 2 bases short and J 2 bases short, with 7 bases between. CDR3 length: 14 amino acids. CDR1 SEHNR and CDR2 FQNEAQ come from the germline V gene (reference sequence). CDR3 DNA, as far as it was read: TGTGCCAGCAGCTTATCAGGGGCTGGAAACACC. Amino acids: CASSLSGAGNT. The entire CDR3 protein reads CASSLSGAGNTIYF.

For this clone: The read comes to an end 3 residues before the CDR3 does, leaving the germline J gene to fill in the end. The chain recombines TRBV30 with TRBJ2-7; D is ambiguous. Germline V gene data show CDR1 as GTSNPN and CDR2 as SVGIG (reference sequence). V was cut by 2 bases and J by 2 bases, with 4 bases left in between. The CDR3 contains 11 residues. CDR3 protein: CAWSPAYEQYF. CDR3 DNA (partial): TGTGCCTGGAGTCCGGCCTACGAG. The whole variable domain, filled in from reference TRBV30 and TRBJ2-7, reads SQTIHQWPATLVQPVGSPLSLECTVEGTSNPNLYWYRQAAGRGLQLLFYSVGIGQISSEVPQNLSASRPQDRQFILSSKKLLLSDSGFYLCAWSPAYEQYFGPGTRLTVT.

This clone was detected only a few times. The part of the CDR3 DNA that was read is TGTGCCAGCAGGCCCTACAGGGGGCAACTGGGCACTGAA. Residues: CASRPYRGQLGTE. The complete CDR3 protein is CASRPYRGQLGTEAFF. The chain joins TRBV7-8 to TRBJ1-1; 9 bases match TRBD1. The read terminates 3 residues ahead of where the CDR3 ends, so the germline J gene completes it. CDR1 and CDR2 (germline): SGHVS, FQNEAQ. There are 16 residues in the CDR3. The J segment lost 4 bases and the V segment lost 6 bases, leaving 12 bases of the junction unmatched.

Concerning this clone: The observed sequence ends 3 residues before the CDR3 terminus, with the missing tail filled in from the germline J gene. This chain joins TRBV6-2 or TRBV6-3 and TRBJ2-7; 8 bases map to TRBD1. The V and J ends lost 6 bases and 2 bases, in that order; junction bases with no gene match: 12. The CDR3 length is 16 residues. CDR1 MNHEY and CDR2 SVGEGT come from the germline V gene. Incomplete CDR3 DNA: TGTGCCAGCAGCCTCGGGGCAGGGGGCCTTACCTACGAG. It encodes CASSLGAGGLTYE. The entire CDR3 sequence reads CASSLGAGGLTYEQYF.

This clone was seen a handful of times. The read ends 3 residues early relative to the CDR3; the germline J gene fills the gap. This chain uses TRBV6-2 or TRBV6-3 with TRBJ2-3; D ambiguous. The ends were cut back, 6 bases at V and 1 base at J, with 8 bases in the middle. CDR1 MNHEY and CDR2 SVGEGT come from the germline V gene. There are 13 residues in the CDR3. CDR3 sequence reads: CASRSQGTDTQYF. CDR3 DNA (partial): TGTGCCAGCAGGAGCCAAGGCACAGATACG.

This clone was detected a few times. The observed sequence ends 3 residues before the CDR3 terminus, with the missing tail filled in from the germline J gene. This rearrangement joins TRBV2 to TRBJ1-4; 11 bases fit TRBD1. The junction had 5 bases not matched to a gene; V was cut back by 5 bases and J by 6 bases. This CDR3 comprises 15 residues. Germline V gives CDR1 SNHLY, CDR2 FYNNEI. The CDR3 protein is CASSIGTGGYEKLFF. Partial CDR3 DNA: TGTGCCAGCAGTATCGGGACAGGGGGATATGAAAAA.

The CDR3 bases that were read are TGTGCCAGCAGCGGGGGCCAATCCCTCCTCTATGGC. Residues: CASSGGQSLLYG. The CDR3 reads in full as CASSGGQSLLYGYTF. The J gene is TRBJ1-2, the V gene TRBV5-6; a weak D match, TRBD1 (6 bases). Read sequence stops 3 residues before the CDR3 end, and the germline J gene provides the missing end. The ends were cut back, 4 bases at V and 4 bases at J, with 17 bases in the middle. Germline lookup yields CDR1 SGHDT and CDR2 YYEEEE. The CDR3 contains 15 residues.

Concerning this clone itself: The CDR3 extends 3 residues past the end of the read, so its final part is completed from the germline J gene. The chain recombines TRBV11-1 with TRBJ2-3; TRBD2 matches 13 bases. Looked up from germline, CDR1 is SGHAT and CDR2 is FQDESV (reference sequence). CDR3 length equals 15 residues. The CDR3 loop reads CASRPTSGGAAAQYF. CDR3 DNA (partial): TGTGCCAGCAGACCCACTAGCGGGGGGGCCGCGGCG.

This clone was counted ten times or more. The observed sequence ends 3 residues before the CDR3 terminus, with the missing tail filled in from the germline J gene. The gene calls are TRBV5-1 and TRBJ1-2, with 7 bases aligning to TRBD1. The CDR3 spans 13 residues. CDR1 and CDR2 (germline): SGHRS, YFSETQ. CDR3 loop: CASSLAGGGGYTF. The sequenced part of the CDR3 DNA is TGCGCCAGCAGCTTGGCCGGAGGGGGCGGC.

For this clone: The read terminates 3 residues ahead of where the CDR3 ends, so the germline J gene completes it. V is TRBV20-1 and J is TRBJ2-5, with 11 positions matching TRBD2. Trimming took 0 bases from V and 7 from J; bases not matched to a gene: 7. CDR1 and CDR2 from the germline V gene are DFQATT and SNEGSKA (reference sequence). The CDR3 spans 15 residues. The sequenced CDR3 bases are TGCAGTGCTAGAGATCTAGCGGGGGGCCGCGGGACC. It codes for CSARDLAGGRGT. The complete CDR3 sequence is CSARDLAGGRGTQYF.

This clone has a count of ten or more. The CDR3 end falls 3 residues outside the read, so it is completed with the germline J gene. V gene TRBV9 combines with J gene TRBJ2-7, with TRBD1 matching over 10 bases. Per the germline V gene, CDR1 is SGDLS and CDR2 is YYNGEE. The CDR3 totals 14 residues. V lost 4 bases and J lost 3; bases outside the gene matches: 4. The sequenced part of the CDR3 DNA is TGTGCCAGCAGCCGGACAGGGGGTTTCTACGAG. As protein: CASSRTGGFYE. The entire CDR3 protein is CASSRTGGFYEQYF.

As regards this clone: From the germline J gene comes the end of the CDR3, since the read stops 3 residues before it. The chain has TRBV2 and TRBJ2-1; possible D gene TRBD2, 7 bases. Germline V gene sequence: CDR1 SNHLY, CDR2 FYNNEI. This CDR3 has 16 amino acids. V was shortened by 0 bases and J by 8 bases, with 17 bases between the two germline ends. The CDR3 bases that were read are TGTGCCAGCAGTGAAGCGTTAAGGGGGGGCGCGGATGAG. Translated: CASSEALRGGADE. The entire CDR3 reads CASSEALRGGADEQFF.

Of note for this clone: Read data end 3 residues before the CDR3 end; the end is taken from the germline J gene. The V and J genes are TRBV20-1 and TRBJ2-3, with no clear D. CDR1 DFQATT and CDR2 SNEGSKA come from the germline V gene (reference sequence). The CDR3 has 14 amino acids. V shed 3 bases and J shed 6 bases, with 16 bases lying between them. This CDR3 reads CSASPLGLLDTQYF. CDR3 DNA, as far as it was read: TGCAGTGCTAGCCCGTTAGGGCTACTGGATACG.

This clone was counted a few times. The CDR3 is cut off 3 residues early in the read; its end comes from the germline J gene. The chain carries TRBV2 and TRBJ2-3; TRBD2 might be the D (5 bases). V was clipped by 6 bases and J by 2 bases, with 12 bases between them. In germline, CDR1 is SNHLY, CDR2 FYNNEI. This CDR3 is 14 amino acids long. CDR3 DNA, as far as it was read: TGTGCCAGCAGCATTGAGCGGTTCACAGATACG. Encoded protein: CASSIERFTDT. The full CDR3 reads CASSIERFTDTQYF.

This clone was counted a few times. The CDR3 is CASRPGQVDSPLHF. The sequenced part of the CDR3 DNA is TGTGCCAGCAGGCCGGGACAGGTCGATTCACCC. The chain is built from TRBV6-2 or TRBV6-3 and TRBJ1-6, with TRBD1 matching over 8 bases. The read halts 3 residues ahead of the CDR3 end, with the missing end drawn from the germline J gene. The CDR3 spans 14 residues. V gave up 6 bases and J gave up 8 bases; unmatched junction bases: 6. Looked up from germline, CDR1 is MNHEY and CDR2 is SVGEGT.

This clone was observed many times. The read stops 3 residues short of the end of the CDR3; the missing end is completed from the germline J gene. The V gene is TRBV2, the J gene TRBJ2-2; possible D gene TRBD2, 6 bases. Looked up from germline, CDR1 is SNHLY and CDR2 is FYNNEI. The CDR3 is made up of 13 amino acids. Trimming stripped 8 bases from V and 3 bases from J, with 10 bases between. The chain's CDR3 is CASGDFHTGELFF. CDR3 DNA, as far as it was read: TGTGCCAGCGGGGACTTCCACACCGGGGAG.

This clone was found many times. The observed sequence ends 3 residues before the CDR3 terminus, with the missing tail filled in from the germline J gene. V gene TRBV2 combines with J gene TRBJ1-3; D uncertain. CDR1 SNHLY and CDR2 FYNNEI come from the germline V gene. This CDR3 has 15 amino acids. The V end lost 4 bases, the J end lost 0 bases, and 10 bases lay between the germline ends. The CDR3 protein is CASSGVRSSGNTIYF. CDR3 DNA, as far as it was read: TGTGCCAGCAGTGGGGTCAGGAGCTCTGGAAACACC.

This clone was seen a few times. The read stops 3 residues short of the end of the CDR3; the missing end is completed from the germline J gene. The rearrangement joins TRBV30 to TRBJ2-3, with D perhaps TRBD1 (6 bases). The CDR3 covers 14 residues. V was pared by 0 bases and J by 7 bases, with 14 bases between. The germline V gene encodes CDR1 GTSNPN and CDR2 SVGIG (reference sequence). The CDR3 spells CAWSVTGQGHTQYF. Incomplete CDR3 DNA: TGTGCCTGGAGTGTAACGGGGCAGGGGCATACG.

This clone was observed a handful of times. Read sequence stops 3 residues before the CDR3 end, and the germline J gene provides the missing end. The chain is built from TRBV7-2 and TRBJ2-1; a weak D match, TRBD1 (7 bases). The CDR3 spans 15 residues. Germline CDR1 SGHTA, CDR2 FQGNSA. V shed 1 base and J shed 7 bases, with 14 bases lying between them. Here the CDR3 reads CASSLVSGGRNEQFF. The CDR3 DNA, read in part, is TGTGCCAGCAGCTTAGTTTCAGGGGGGAGGAATGAG. Full variable domain (remainder filled in from reference TRBV7-2 and TRBJ2-1): GAGVSQSPSNKVTEKGKDVELRCDPISGHTALYWYRQSLGQGLEFLIYFQGNSAPDKSGLPSDRFSAERTGGSVSTLTIQRTQQEDSAVYLCASSLVSGGRNEQFFGPGTRLTVL.

In this sample, this clone turned up a few times. The missing CDR3 end, 3 residues past where the read stops, is filled in from the germline J gene. The gene calls are TRBV7-8 and TRBJ2-7, with 7 bases aligning to TRBD2. Looked up from germline, CDR1 is SGHVS and CDR2 is FQNEAQ. After removal of 1 base from V and 0 bases from J, the junction contained 0 bases not matched to a gene. The CDR3 extends over 14 amino acids. This chain's CDR3 is CASSLGGGSYEQYF. The CDR3 bases that were read are TGTGCCAGCAGCTTAGGGGGGGGCTCCTACGAG.

On this clone itself: The CDR3 goes on 3 residues after the read ends, and that part is filled in from the germline J gene. The V and J genes are TRBV7-9 and TRBJ2-7; the D gene is possibly TRBD1 (6 bases). The CDR3 runs to 14 residues. V lost 5 bases and J 5 bases, leaving 16 bases between the germline ends. CDR1 is SEHNR, CDR2 FQNEAQ, per germline (reference sequence). CDR3 DNA (partial): TGTGCCAGCAGCCCGGAAAGGGGGATAGACGAG. Translated: CASSPERGIDE. The full CDR3 protein reads CASSPERGIDEQYF. Drawing the rest from reference TRBV7-9 and TRBJ2-7, the complete variable domain is DTGVSQNPRHKITKRGQNVTFRCDPISEHNRLYWYRQTLGQGPEFLTYFQNEAQLEKSRLLSDRFSAERPKGSFSTLEIQRTEQGDSAMYLCASSPERGIDEQYFGPGTRLTVT.